The entry that follows covers one T cell receptor beta chain sequence. Its target is not known. After removal of 5 bases from V and 0 bases from J, the junction contained 4 bases not matched to a gene. Germline V lookup: CDR1 MDHEN, CDR2 SYDVKM. The CDR3 spans 15 residues. These data are taken from a study of a mutant IDH1 vaccine in newly diagnosed glioma. About the research overall: Vaccinations were initiated 4-6 weeks following radiotherapy alone, or were given together with temozolomide cycles.

Time point in this sample: week 47, end of study. Alongside topical imiquimod, each dose of vaccine comprised 300 ug of mutant IDH1 20-mer peptide. Findings and limits, study-wide: Whatever changes occurred in top peripheral T cell clonotypes seemed unrelated to pseudoprogression. Induction of immune responses by the vaccine occurred in 93.3% of patients.

The method was immunoSEQ multiplex PCR; TCRdb's version includes in-frame clones alone and lacks a portion of them. The sample carries about 56,000 clones, over 70% recorded once. This chain uses TRBV28 with TRBJ1-2, with 9 bases identical to TRBD1. The sample consisted of PBMCs, taken from a glioma patient whose treatment included an IDH1 peptide vaccine. The clonotype was recovered from a man aged 50-59 years with glioma. This CDR3 is CASSDRGKPNYGYTF. The DNA of the CDR3 is TGTGCCAGCAGTGACAGGGGGAAACCTAACTATGGCTACACCTTC.